The 21 T cell receptor beta chains in this list originate from one sample, sequenced in a study of graft-versus-host responses after intestinal transplantation. Only in-frame clones appear in the TCRdb table, and some are missing; sequencing was by immunoSEQ multiplex PCR. The repertoire consists of about 120,000 clones, with just over 90% occurring once and the leading ten covering over 0.15%. These TCRs are of unknown antigen specificity. The material was unstimulated CD4+ T cells sorted from spleen or lymph node cells, obtained before intestinal transplant. The receptors derive from a human donor who received an intestinal transplant.

The gene calls are TRBV28 and TRBJ2-6; possibly TRBD2 for D (5 bases). CDR3 length: 16 residues. Between the trimmed V and J ends, which lost 10 bases and 1 base, there was a span of 17 bases. Germline CDR1 MDHEN, CDR2 SYDVKM. Here the CDR3 reads CATQAALGSGANVLTF. CDR3 coding DNA: TGTGCCACCCAAGCGGCCTTAGGTTCTGGGGCCAACGTCCTGACTTTC.

The V call is TRBV28, the J call TRBJ2-5; weak D call: TRBD1 (6 bases). TRBJ2-7 matches the DNA end more closely, so the J call is doubtful. This CDR3 is 13 amino acids long. CDR1 is MDHEN and CDR2 is SYDVKM in the germline V gene. The CDR3 bases are TGTGCCAGCAGTCTACAGGGTTCCTACGAGCAGTACTTC. This codes for CASSLQGSYEQYF.

The rearrangement links TRBV29-1 to TRBJ1-1; D call uncertain. Trimming pared 4 bases from V and 2 bases from J, leaving 14 bases between. Looked up from germline, CDR1 is SQVTM and CDR2 is ANQGSEA. CDR3 length: 14 residues. The CDR3 spells CSVGPLLGNTEAFF. CDR3 bases: TGCAGCGTTGGGCCCCTCCTAGGAAACACTGAAGCTTTCTTT.

The gene calls are TRBV7-6 and TRBJ2-5; TRBD2 aligns across 11 bases. Per germline, CDR1 SGHVS and CDR2 FNYEAQ. The CDR3 covers 14 residues. Trimming removed 5 bases from V and 5 bases from J; junction bases left unmatched: 4. In DNA form, the CDR3 reads TGTGCCAGCAGCCAAGTAGCGGGAGGGGAGACCCAGTACTTC. Its translation: CASSQVAGGETQYF.

The chain links TRBV15 to TRBJ2-2; TRBD1 matches 8 bases. The CDR3 runs to 18 residues. The junction had 13 bases not matched to a gene; V was cut back by 1 base and J by 6 bases. Germline values: CDR1 LNHNV, CDR2 YYDKDF (reference sequence). CDR3 bases: TGTGCCACCAGCAGAGCATTTAACCGACAGGGGCGCGCCGGGGAGCTGTTTTTT. Its translation: CATSRAFNRQGRAGELFF.

The chain has TRBV6-1 and TRBJ1-2; the D gene is possibly TRBD1 (6 bases). V was pared by 6 bases and J by 3 bases, with 17 bases between. The length of the CDR3 is 15 residues. From germline, CDR1 is MNHNS and CDR2 SASEGT. In nucleotides, the CDR3 is TGTGCCAGCAGGACCCGAGGGGGTGTGGACTATGGCTACACCTTC. The encoded protein is CASRTRGGVDYGYTF.

This chain connects TRBV6-1 to TRBJ1-6, with TRBD1 identical over 8 bases. V was clipped by 2 bases and J by 8 bases; unmatched bases: 8. The CDR3 runs 16 residues. Germline-derived CDR1 and CDR2 are MNHNS and SASEGT. The CDR3 DNA sequence: TGTGCCAGCAGTGAAACCCGGACAGGGCAAGATTCACCCCTCCACTTT. Residues: CASSETRTGQDSPLHF.

The J gene is TRBJ2-3, the V gene TRBV5-1; D unresolved. CDR3 length equals 16 residues. CDR1 SGHRS and CDR2 YFSETQ come from the germline V gene. The V end was cut by 5 bases, the J end by 2 bases, with 18 bases between. The CDR3 DNA sequence: TGCGCCAGCAGTACGTTGGGCCTTCCCCTCACAGATACGCAGTATTTT. Its protein is CASSTLGLPLTDTQYF.

This clone has more than one count but fewer than ten. V is TRBV29-1 and J is TRBJ2-7, with TRBD1 matching 7 bases. Germline CDR1 reads SQVTM; CDR2 reads ANQGSEA. V was pared by 7 bases and J by 5 bases, with 14 bases of the junction left unmatched. The CDR3 sequence is 14 residues long. CDR3 sequence reads: CSATSRDSSNEQYF. For the CDR3, the DNA is TGCAGCGCCACGTCCCGGGACAGCAGCAACGAGCAGTACTTC.

The chain couples TRBV27 to TRBJ2-2, with TRBD2 as a possible D gene (6 bases). This CDR3 is built from 15 residues. V gave up 2 bases and J gave up 5 bases, with 12 bases separating them. Germline values: CDR1 MNHEY, CDR2 SMNVEV (reference sequence). In DNA, the CDR3 is TGTGCCAGCAGTTTAGTGGCAGGGAGGACCGGGGAGCTGTTTTTT. Protein: CASSLVAGRTGELFF.

This clone appeared a single time. The chain couples TRBV28 to TRBJ1-1; 10 bases fit TRBD1. Trimming removed 4 bases from V and 2 bases from J; junction bases left unmatched: 4. Germline CDR1 is MDHEN and CDR2 is SYDVKM. This CDR3 has 15 residues. DNA for the CDR3: TGTGCCAGCAGTTGGGACAGGGGAGGTAACACTGAAGCTTTCTTT. This codes for CASSWDRGGNTEAFF.

V gene TRBV25-1 combines with J gene TRBJ2-1; 7 bases align to TRBD2. With V trimmed by 4 bases and J by 5 bases, 17 bases remained unmatched. CDR1 MGHDK and CDR2 SYGVNS come from the germline V gene. This CDR3 comprises 18 residues. The CDR3 DNA follows: TGTGCCAGCAGTGGAGAGATTCGGTGGCTAGCGGACCACAATGAGCAGTTCTTC. It translates to CASSGEIRWLADHNEQFF.

The genes are TRBV15 and TRBJ2-7, with 9 bases fitting TRBD1. CDR3 length equals 18 residues. V trimming: 0 bases; J trimming: 1 base; junction bases outside the gene matches: 10. Germline V gene lookup returns CDR1 LNHNV and CDR2 YYDKDF (reference sequence). The CDR3 DNA reads TGTGCCACCAGCAGAGATCCGCGGGGCGGGACAGGGTCCTACGAGCAGTACTTC. Translation gives CATSRDPRGGTGSYEQYF.

The J gene is TRBJ1-1, the V gene TRBV6-5; 8 nucleotides agree with TRBD1. CDR1 and CDR2 from the germline V gene are MNHEY and SVGAGI. J gave up 11 bases and V 2 bases, and 13 bases lay outside the gene matches. CDR3 length: 15 residues. The CDR3 nucleotides are TGTGCCAGCAGTTACGGAAGGACAGGGCCACGGACCGCTTTCTTT. This gives the protein CASSYGRTGPRTAFF.

The chain carries TRBV5-1 and TRBJ2-3, with TRBD2 matching over 11 bases. CDR3 length: 19 amino acids. J lost 2 bases, V lost 1 base, and 12 bases had no gene match. CDR1 and CDR2 from the germline V gene are SGHRS and YFSETQ. The CDR3 loop is CASSLMGHVLAGATDTQYF. In nucleotides, the CDR3 is TGCGCCAGCAGCTTGATGGGGCACGTACTAGCGGGAGCCACAGATACGCAGTATTTT.

The V call is TRBV30, the J call TRBJ2-1, with D tentatively TRBD2 (6 bases). Trimming left V 6 bases short and J 7 bases short, with 10 bases between. This CDR3 region has 11 residues. The germline gives CDR1 GTSNPN, CDR2 SVGIG (reference sequence). CDR3 amino acids: CACQGRNEQFF. Written as DNA, the CDR3 is TGTGCCTGCCAAGGGAGGAATGAGCAGTTCTTC.

The chain has TRBV6-5 and TRBJ1-2, with 8 bases identical to TRBD1. The V gene's germline CDR1 is MNHEY and CDR2 SVGAGI. The CDR3 runs 16 residues. V was clipped by 0 bases and J by 8 bases; unmatched bases: 11. CDR3 nucleotides: TGTGCCAGCAGTTACTCCGGGACAGGTGACTACTTAGGCTACACCTTC. It yields the protein CASSYSGTGDYLGYTF.

The chain employs TRBV7-2 and TRBJ2-7; TRBD2 is a possible D gene (7 bases). Trimming removed 1 base at V and 0 bases at J, with 10 bases between. Germline assignment: CDR1 SGHTA and CDR2 FQGNSA. The CDR3 sequence is 15 residues long. Here the CDR3 reads CASSLEGGDSYEQYF. In nucleotides, the CDR3 is TGTGCCAGCAGCTTAGAGGGGGGGGACTCCTACGAGCAGTACTTC.

The chain is built from TRBV6-5 and TRBJ1-6; 8 bases line up with TRBD1. The germline V gene encodes CDR1 MNHEY and CDR2 SVGAGI. Trimming took 6 bases from V and 7 from J; bases not matched to a gene: 5. The CDR3 contains 14 residues. CDR3 residues: CASSLTGENSPLHF. The CDR3 DNA is TGTGCCAGCAGCTTGACAGGGGAGAATTCACCCCTCCACTTT.

This clone was counted a single time. The V call is TRBV6-5, the J call TRBJ2-6; no reliable D call. Germline V lookup: CDR1 MNHEY, CDR2 SVGAGI. The CDR3 totals 15 residues. The V end lost 3 bases, the J end lost 6 bases, and 12 bases lay between the germline ends. The CDR3 DNA reads TGTGCCAGCAGTTATCAGGTTCAAAAGGCCAACGTCCTGACTTTC. Protein product: CASSYQVQKANVLTF.

The chain couples TRBV7-9 to TRBJ1-2; 11 nucleotides align to TRBD1. There are 17 residues in the CDR3. Per germline, CDR1 SEHNR and CDR2 FQNEAQ (reference sequence). V trimming: 4 bases; J trimming: 3 bases; junction bases outside the gene matches: 10. CDR3 residues: CASSSIGQGAQDYGYTF. The CDR3 DNA reads TGTGCCAGCAGCTCCATCGGACAGGGGGCGCAAGACTATGGCTACACCTTC.